The entry that follows covers one TCR beta chain sequence. Its antigen is undetermined. The record originates from a study of cytomegalovirus exposure and HLA in healthy donors. TCRdb's copy holds only in-frame clones and misses some; the assay was immunoSEQ multiplex PCR. Of 95,000 to 150,000 clones in the sample, roughly 88% were seen once. General study results and limits: Specificity for CMV antigens was confirmed in vitro for a few of the CMV-associated chains.

The specimen sequenced was PBMCs. The TCR comes from a woman between 18 and 29 years old in good health and CMV-seropositive.

The chain's CDR3 is CASSDTDWSSGGRYEQYF. Here the CDR3 DNA reads TGTGCCAGCAGCGATACGGACTGGTCTTCGGGGGGACGATACGAGCAGTACTTC. The chain carries TRBV7-8 and TRBJ2-7; 7 nucleotides line up with TRBD2. Trimming at V came to 5 bases and at J to 4 bases, leaving 20 bases not matched to a gene. CDR3 size: 18 residues. Germline CDR1 and CDR2: SGHVS and FQNEAQ.